The clone carrying this T cell receptor beta chain is termed medium-sized (0.01 to 0.1%). The antigen remains undetermined. Using RNA template, CDR3s of TCR alpha and beta were amplified with iRepertoire arm-PCR. Tissue mRNA or PBMC total RNA, about 85-400 ng, went into one-step reverse transcription and amplification. TCRdb ran MiXCR on the multiplex PCR reads and lists one entry per CDR3 protein. The sample has roughly 100,000 distinct CDR3 sequences, around 42% seen once. These data belong to a study of glioma-infiltrating T cells. Study conclusions and caveats: CDR3 overlap between tissue and blood was very small. Above-expected tissue-blood divergence occurred in all gliomas, most in low-grade ones.

The CDR3 extends over 17 amino acids. V was pared by 4 bases and J by 3 bases, with 5 bases of the junction left unmatched. Germline lookup yields CDR1 MNHNS and CDR2 SASEGT. This receptor was identified in a human donor with low-grade glioma or glioblastoma, undergoing nonglioma brain surgery, or in good health (not recorded which). This chain uses TRBV6-1 with TRBJ1-6, with TRBD1 matching 11 bases. The sample was glioma tissue, nonneoplastic brain tissue, or PBMCs (not recorded which). The CDR3 DNA reads TGTGCCAGCAGTGCTACCGGGACAGGGGGCTATAATTCACCCCTCCACTTT. Translation gives CASSATGTGGYNSPLHF.